This entry features one T cell receptor beta chain sequence. No cell sorting was done before RNA was extracted from the tissue. This specimen belongs to a study of tumor and adjacent non-tumor tissue in lung cancer. Study-wide context: Patients were aged roughly 30 to 76, approximately 11 men and about five women, stage I to III. On average, productive TCRbeta reads reached some 4.2 million per sample.

TCRbeta libraries were built with three rounds of nested PCR, modified from ARM-PCR. Each CDR3 protein gets one entry after TCRdb re-called the multiplex PCR reads with MiXCR. The data show approximately 140,000 distinct CDR3 sequences, around two thirds seen once. Germline CDR1 reads MGHRA; CDR2 reads YSYEKL. The germline V and J ends were trimmed by 6 bases and 5 bases, with 21 bases remaining between them. The CDR3 is 16 residues long. This receptor was obtained from a man aged 55 to 70 with small cell lung cancer. The genes are TRBV4-1 and TRBJ2-3, with D possibly matching TRBD2 (5 bases). Sequenced sample: lung tumor tissue. This CDR3 is CASSLRVAFQVDTQYF. CDR3 nucleotides: TGCGCCAGCAGTCTCCGGGTAGCGTTCCAGGTAGATACGCAGTATTTT.